These 17 T cell receptor beta chains share one sample of origin, sequenced in a study of T cells in tuberculosis. Method: immunoSEQ multiplex PCR; TCRdb's copy keeps in-frame clones and lacks some. The table has around 45,000 clones, about 95% seen once. The sample taken for sequencing was PBMCs. The receptors stem from a donor aged 10-35 years with latent tuberculosis or without tuberculosis infection. Some clones in this sample may be carry-over from other donors' samples.

The V and J genes are TRBV30 and TRBJ2-7; TRBD1 agrees at 8 bases. Germline lookup yields CDR1 GTSNPN and CDR2 SVGIG (reference sequence). J gave up 6 bases and V 0 bases, and 10 bases lay outside the gene matches. The CDR3 is 15 residues long. The CDR3 region is CAWSVLTAGGREQYF. The CDR3 region has the DNA TGTGCCTGGAGTGTACTTACGGCAGGGGGCCGCGAGCAGTACTTC.

The chain uses TRBV19 and TRBJ2-1; 9 bases agree with TRBD2. Germline trimming cut 10 bases from V and 8 bases from J; bases unmatched to any gene: 15. Germline lookup yields CDR1 LNHDA and CDR2 SQIVND (reference sequence). This CDR3 region has 15 residues. For the CDR3, the DNA is TGTGCCACCAAGGGGCGGGAGGGCCGGAGGGATGAGCAGTTCTTC. It is translated as CATKGREGRRDEQFF.

This chain connects TRBV28 to TRBJ2-7, with TRBD1 matching over 7 bases. Looked up from germline, CDR1 is MDHEN and CDR2 is SYDVKM. Losses at the gene ends were 6 bases for V and 1 base for J; bases not matched to a gene: 12. There are 16 residues in the CDR3. Here the CDR3 DNA reads TGTGCCAGCAGCCGCACCGGGACAGTAAGGTCCTACGAGCAGTACTTC. Translation: CASSRTGTVRSYEQYF.

This chain links TRBV7-2 with TRBJ2-7; 11 bases are shared with TRBD2. J was trimmed by 4 bases and V by 5 bases; bases with no gene match: 4. Germline V gene sequence: CDR1 SGHTA, CDR2 FQGNSA. The CDR3 runs 14 residues. The CDR3: CASSRRTSGYEQYF. CDR3 in DNA: TGTGCCAGCAGCCGTAGGACTAGCGGGTACGAGCAGTACTTC.

The rearrangement joins TRBV28 to TRBJ1-2; D is perhaps TRBD1 (6 bases). V was shortened by 7 bases and J by 2 bases, with 17 bases between the two germline ends. The CDR3 covers 15 residues. Germline CDR1 reads MDHEN; CDR2 reads SYDVKM. In nucleotides, the CDR3 is TGTGCCAGCACCGACACTAAGGGGGGGAACTATGGCTACACCTTC. Translation: CASTDTKGGNYGYTF.

This chain joins TRBV14 and TRBJ2-3, with D tentatively TRBD2 (5 bases). The CDR3 runs to 17 residues. V lost 1 base and J 5 bases, leaving 19 bases between the germline ends. Per germline, CDR1 SGHDN and CDR2 FVKESK. The CDR3, as DNA: TGTGCCAGCAGCCAAGGATTGACGGGGAAAAAGGGAGATACGCAGTATTTT. The encoded protein is CASSQGLTGKKGDTQYF.

This chain links TRBV7-2 with TRBJ2-4; 8 bases are shared with TRBD1. V shed 4 bases, J shed 9 bases, and the junction held 5 bases outside the gene matches. Germline V gene data show CDR1 as SGHTA and CDR2 as FQGNSA. The CDR3 is 13 amino acids. CDR3 nucleotide sequence: TGTGCCAGCAGCTATGGACAGGGAGGCATTCAGTACTTC. It translates to CASSYGQGGIQYF.

This clone was detected only once. J is TRBJ2-7 and V is TRBV7-8, with a possible D match to TRBD1 (6 bases). Germline lookup yields CDR1 SGHVS and CDR2 FQNEAQ. Trimming removed 1 base from V and 0 bases from J, with 7 bases in between. The CDR3 has 14 residues. In DNA, the CDR3 is TGTGCCAGCAGCTTAGGGACAGTCTCCTACGAGCAGTACTTC. Protein product: CASSLGTVSYEQYF.

This chain joins TRBV30 and TRBJ2-7, with TRBD1 matching over 10 bases. J gave up 3 bases and V 2 bases, and 16 bases lay outside the gene matches. The length of the CDR3 is 18 residues. Germline-derived CDR1 and CDR2 are GTSNPN and SVGIG (reference sequence). CDR3 nucleotides: TGTGCCTGGAGTAGCCGGGACAGGGGCCAATTATTCATCTACGAGCAGTACTTC. Translated: CAWSSRDRGQLFIYEQYF.

The rearrangement joins TRBV27 to TRBJ1-1, with D tentatively TRBD1 (6 bases). The CDR3 has 18 amino acids. The ends were cut back, 1 base at V and 3 bases at J, with 21 bases in the middle. Germline-derived CDR1 and CDR2 are MNHEY and SMNVEV (reference sequence). The DNA for the CDR3 is TGTGCCAGCAGTTTATGGGGCACGACAGGAGGTCTGGACACTGAAGCTTTCTTT. It specifies CASSLWGTTGGLDTEAFF.

This chain links TRBV7-9 with TRBJ2-5, with TRBD2 matching 9 bases. The CDR3 length is 18 residues. Trimming at V came to 3 bases and at J to 5 bases, leaving 16 bases not matched to a gene. CDR1 and CDR2 (germline): SEHNR, FQNEAQ (reference sequence). In DNA form, the CDR3 reads TGTGCCAGCAGCTTGGTTTCCGCGGGAGGGCCGAAGGAGGAGACCCAGTACTTC. Protein product: CASSLVSAGGPKEETQYF.

This clone has only one observation. The DNA of the CDR3 is TGCGCCAGCAGCCCACAGGGGGCCGGCAATCAGCCCCAGCATTTT. Translation: CASSPQGAGNQPQHF. The chain has TRBV5-1 and TRBJ1-5; 9 bases fit TRBD1. Germline V gene data show CDR1 as SGHRS and CDR2 as YFSETQ. Germline trimming cut 4 bases from V and 2 bases from J; bases unmatched to any gene: 4. The CDR3 spans 15 residues.

The chain has TRBV6-1 and TRBJ2-7; 7 bases map to TRBD2. The trim removed 7 bases at V and 1 base at J, leaving 7 bases unmatched. This CDR3 spans 14 amino acids. CDR1 MNHNS and CDR2 SASEGT come from the germline V gene. The CDR3 is CASTEHGGSYEQYF. The CDR3 coding sequence is TGTGCCAGCACCGAGCACGGGGGGTCCTACGAGCAGTACTTC.

The genes are TRBV27 and TRBJ2-7; TRBD2 aligns across 9 bases. The CDR3 extends over 15 amino acids. Germline CDR1 is MNHEY and CDR2 is SMNVEV (reference sequence). The V segment lost 3 bases and the J segment 3 bases; nucleotides outside the gene matches: 6. CDR3 bases: TGTGCCAGCAGTTTCAATAGCGGGAGCCTCTACGAGCAGTACTTC. This gives the protein CASSFNSGSLYEQYF.

The chain combines TRBV4-3 with TRBJ2-5; 9 bases are a match to TRBD2. V lost 2 bases and J lost 0; bases outside the gene matches: 4. Germline values: CDR1 LGHNA, CDR2 YSLEER. This CDR3 is built from 16 residues. Here the CDR3 DNA reads TGCGCCAGCAGCCAATCGGCTAGCGGGAACCAAGAGACCCAGTACTTC. Translation gives CASSQSASGNQETQYF.

In DNA form, the CDR3 reads TGTGCCAGCAGCTTTAATTTAGCGGGAGTGGGTAATGAGCAGTTCTTC. Its translation: CASSFNLAGVGNEQFF. The rearrangement uses TRBV7-6 and TRBJ2-1; 9 nucleotides line up with TRBD2. With 3 bases clipped from V and 7 bases from J, the junction kept 10 bases outside the gene matches. Germline V gene data show CDR1 as SGHVS and CDR2 as FNYEAQ. CDR3 length: 16 residues.

The J gene is TRBJ1-3, the V gene TRBV27; 11 bases fit TRBD1. The germline V gene encodes CDR1 MNHEY and CDR2 SMNVEV (reference sequence). The CDR3 has 13 residues. V dropped 5 bases and J dropped 9; count of bases not matched to a gene: 3. The CDR3 region is CASSPGTGGTIYF. As DNA, the CDR3 is TGTGCCAGCAGTCCGGGGACAGGGGGCACCATATATTTT.